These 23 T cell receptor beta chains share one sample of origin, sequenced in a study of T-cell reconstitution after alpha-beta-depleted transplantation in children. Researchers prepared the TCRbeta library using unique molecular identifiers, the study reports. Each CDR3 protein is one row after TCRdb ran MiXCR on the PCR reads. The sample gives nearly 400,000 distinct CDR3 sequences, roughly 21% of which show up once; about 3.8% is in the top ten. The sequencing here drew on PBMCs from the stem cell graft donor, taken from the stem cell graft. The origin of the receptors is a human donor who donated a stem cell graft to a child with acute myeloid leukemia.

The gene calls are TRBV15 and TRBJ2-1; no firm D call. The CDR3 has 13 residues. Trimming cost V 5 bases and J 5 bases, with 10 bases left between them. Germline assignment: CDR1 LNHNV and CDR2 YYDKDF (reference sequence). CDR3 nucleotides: TGTGCCACCAGCGTTGGACGGGACAATGAGCAGTTCTTC. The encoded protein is CATSVGRDNEQFF. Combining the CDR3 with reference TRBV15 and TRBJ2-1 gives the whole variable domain DAMVIQNPRYQVTQFGKPVTLSCSQTLNHNVMYWYQQKSSQAPKLLFHYYDKDFNNEADTPDNFQSRRPNTSFCFLDIRSPGLGDTAMYLCATSVGRDNEQFFGPGTRLTVL.

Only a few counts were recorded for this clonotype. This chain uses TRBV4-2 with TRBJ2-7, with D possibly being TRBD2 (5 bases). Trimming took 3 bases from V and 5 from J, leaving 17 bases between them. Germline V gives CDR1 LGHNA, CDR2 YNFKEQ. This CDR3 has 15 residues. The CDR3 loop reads CASSHSRAAGNEQYF. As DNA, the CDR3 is TGTGCCAGCAGCCATAGTAGAGCGGCTGGGAACGAGCAGTACTTC.

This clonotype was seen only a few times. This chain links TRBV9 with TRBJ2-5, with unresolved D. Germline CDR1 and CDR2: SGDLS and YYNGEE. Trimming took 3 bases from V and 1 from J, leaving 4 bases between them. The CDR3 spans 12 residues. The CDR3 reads CASSESQETQYF. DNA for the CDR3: TGTGCCAGCAGCGAGAGCCAAGAGACCCAGTACTTC. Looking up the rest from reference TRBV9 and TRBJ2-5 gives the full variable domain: DSGVTQTPKHLITATGQRVTLRCSPRSGDLSVYWYQQSLDQGLQFLIQYYNGEERAKGNILERFSAQQFPDLHSELNLSSLELGDSALYFCASSESQETQYFGPGTRLLVL.

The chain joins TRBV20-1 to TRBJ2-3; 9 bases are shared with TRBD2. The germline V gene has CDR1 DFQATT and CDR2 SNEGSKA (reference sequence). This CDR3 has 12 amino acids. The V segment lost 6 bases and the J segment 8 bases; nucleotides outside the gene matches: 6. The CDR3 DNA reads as TGCAGTGCCTCCCAGACTAGCGGTACGCAGTATTTT. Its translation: CSASQTSGTQYF.

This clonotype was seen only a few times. In DNA form, the CDR3 reads TGTGCCAGCAGTTTAACAGGGGGAAGCATTCAGTACTTC. The encoded protein is CASSLTGGSIQYF. The chain has TRBV28 and TRBJ2-4; TRBD1 matches 8 bases. This CDR3 is 13 amino acids long. Trimming removed 2 bases from V and 9 bases from J; junction bases left unmatched: 3. Germline V gene sequence: CDR1 MDHEN, CDR2 SYDVKM.

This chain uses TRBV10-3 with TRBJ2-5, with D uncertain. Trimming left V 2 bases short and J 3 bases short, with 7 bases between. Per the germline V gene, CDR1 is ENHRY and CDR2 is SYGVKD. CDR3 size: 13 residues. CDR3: CAISEAPKETQYF. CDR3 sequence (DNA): TGTGCCATCAGTGAGGCCCCGAAAGAGACCCAGTACTTC.

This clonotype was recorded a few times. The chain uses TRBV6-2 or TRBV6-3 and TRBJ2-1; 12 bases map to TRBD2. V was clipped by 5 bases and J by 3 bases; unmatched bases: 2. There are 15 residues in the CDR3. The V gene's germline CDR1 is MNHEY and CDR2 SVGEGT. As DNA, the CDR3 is TGTGCCAGCAGTATGGGACTAGCGGGCTACAATGAGCAGTTCTTC. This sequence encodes CASSMGLAGYNEQFF.

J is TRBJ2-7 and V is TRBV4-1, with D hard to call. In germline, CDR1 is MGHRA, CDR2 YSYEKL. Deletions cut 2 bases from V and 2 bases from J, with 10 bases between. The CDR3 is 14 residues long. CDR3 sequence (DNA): TGCGCCAGCAGCCAATTGGGGATTCCCTACGAGCAGTACTTC. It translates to CASSQLGIPYEQYF.

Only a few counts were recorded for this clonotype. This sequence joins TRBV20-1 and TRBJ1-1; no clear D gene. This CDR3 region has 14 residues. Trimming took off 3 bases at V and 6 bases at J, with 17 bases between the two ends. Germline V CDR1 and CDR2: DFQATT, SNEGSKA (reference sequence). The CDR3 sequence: CSASMTNPRAEAFF. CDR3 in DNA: TGCAGTGCTAGTATGACCAACCCCAGAGCTGAAGCTTTCTTT.

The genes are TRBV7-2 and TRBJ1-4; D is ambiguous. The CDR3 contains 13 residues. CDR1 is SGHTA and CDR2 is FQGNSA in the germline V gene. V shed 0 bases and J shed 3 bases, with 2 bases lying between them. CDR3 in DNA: TGTGCCAGCAGCTTAGCTCCTAATGAAAAACTGTTTTTT. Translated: CASSLAPNEKLFF.

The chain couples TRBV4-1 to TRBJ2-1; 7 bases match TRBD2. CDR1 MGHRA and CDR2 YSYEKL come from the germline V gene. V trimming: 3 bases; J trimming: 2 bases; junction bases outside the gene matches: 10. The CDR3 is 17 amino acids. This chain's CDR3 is CASSQAPLAEPYNEQFF. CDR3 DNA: TGCGCCAGCAGCCAGGCCCCTCTAGCGGAACCCTACAATGAGCAGTTCTTC.

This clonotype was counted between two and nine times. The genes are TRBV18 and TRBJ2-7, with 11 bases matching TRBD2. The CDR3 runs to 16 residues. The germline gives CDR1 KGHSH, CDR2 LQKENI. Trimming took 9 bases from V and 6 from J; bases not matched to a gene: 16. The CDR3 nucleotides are TGTGCCAGTTTGCCCCGAACTAGCGGGAGCTCCCGCGAGCAGTACTTC. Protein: CASLPRTSGSSREQYF.

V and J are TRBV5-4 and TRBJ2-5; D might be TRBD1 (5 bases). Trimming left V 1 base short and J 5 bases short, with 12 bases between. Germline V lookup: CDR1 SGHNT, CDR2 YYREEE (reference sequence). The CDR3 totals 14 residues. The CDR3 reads CASSLPGLEETQYF. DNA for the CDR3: TGTGCCAGCAGCTTGCCAGGGTTGGAGGAGACCCAGTACTTC.

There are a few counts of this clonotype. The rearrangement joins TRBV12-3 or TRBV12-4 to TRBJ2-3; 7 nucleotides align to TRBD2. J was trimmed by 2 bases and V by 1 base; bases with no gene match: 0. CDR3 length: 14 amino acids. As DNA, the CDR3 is TGTGCCAGCAGTTTAGGGGACTACACAGATACGCAGTATTTT. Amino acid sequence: CASSLGDYTDTQYF.

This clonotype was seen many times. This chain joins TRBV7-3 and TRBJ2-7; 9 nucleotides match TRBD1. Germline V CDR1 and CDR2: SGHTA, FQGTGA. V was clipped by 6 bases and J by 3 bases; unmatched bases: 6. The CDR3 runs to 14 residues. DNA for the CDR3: TGTGCCAGCAGTTCCGGGACAGGGAACTACGAGCAGTACTTC. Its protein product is CASSSGTGNYEQYF.

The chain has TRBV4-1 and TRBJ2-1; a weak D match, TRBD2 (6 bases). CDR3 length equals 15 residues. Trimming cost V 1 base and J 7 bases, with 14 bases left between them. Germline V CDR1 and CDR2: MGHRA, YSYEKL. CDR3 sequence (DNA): TGCGCCAGCAGCCAAGGGGACTGGACGACAAATGAGCAGTTCTTC. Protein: CASSQGDWTTNEQFF.

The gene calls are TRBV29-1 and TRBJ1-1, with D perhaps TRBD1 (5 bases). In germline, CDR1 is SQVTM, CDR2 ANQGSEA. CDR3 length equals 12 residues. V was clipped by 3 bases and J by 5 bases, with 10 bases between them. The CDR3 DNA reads TGCAGCGTTGACAGGGTTGGGACTGAAGCTTTCTTT. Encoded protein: CSVDRVGTEAFF.

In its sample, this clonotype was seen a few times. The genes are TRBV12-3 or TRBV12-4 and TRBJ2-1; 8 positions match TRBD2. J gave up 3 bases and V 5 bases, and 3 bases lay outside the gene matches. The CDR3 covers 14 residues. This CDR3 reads CASSAGTSYNEQFF. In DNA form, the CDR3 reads TGTGCCAGCAGTGCCGGGACTAGCTACAATGAGCAGTTCTTC.

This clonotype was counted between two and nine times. The chain's CDR3 is CASSSGLAGRDEQFF. The CDR3 DNA sequence: TGTGCCAGCAGCTCTGGACTAGCGGGACGGGATGAGCAGTTCTTC. This chain uses TRBV11-2 with TRBJ2-1; TRBD2 aligns across 12 bases. Germline V gene data show CDR1 as SGHAT and CDR2 as FQNNGV. The CDR3 sequence is 15 residues long. V lost 4 bases to trimming and J lost 8 bases; unmatched junction nucleotides: 6.

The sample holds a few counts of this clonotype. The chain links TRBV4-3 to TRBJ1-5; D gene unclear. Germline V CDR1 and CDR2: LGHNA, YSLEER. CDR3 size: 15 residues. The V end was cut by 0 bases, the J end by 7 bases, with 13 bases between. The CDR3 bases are TGCGCCAGCAGCCAAGATTCCGGGGTTCACCAGCCCCAGCATTTT. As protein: CASSQDSGVHQPQHF.

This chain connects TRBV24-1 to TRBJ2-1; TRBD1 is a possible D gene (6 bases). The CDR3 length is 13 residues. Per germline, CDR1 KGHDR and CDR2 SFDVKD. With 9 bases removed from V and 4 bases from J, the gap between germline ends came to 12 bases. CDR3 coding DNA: TGTGCCACCCAAGGACAGACTTACAATGAGCAGTTCTTC. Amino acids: CATQGQTYNEQFF.

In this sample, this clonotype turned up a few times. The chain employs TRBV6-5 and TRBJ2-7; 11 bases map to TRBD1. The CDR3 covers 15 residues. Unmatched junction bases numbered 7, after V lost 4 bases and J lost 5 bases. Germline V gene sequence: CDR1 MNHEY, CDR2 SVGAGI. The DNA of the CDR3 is TGTGCCAGCAGTTCCTGGGACAGGGGGTACCACGAGCAGTACTTC. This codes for CASSSWDRGYHEQYF.

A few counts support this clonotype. Here the CDR3 DNA reads TGTGCCAGCTCACAAGCGCCCCAGGAGACCCAGTACTTC. It is translated as CASSQAPQETQYF. This chain uses TRBV18 with TRBJ2-5; D not resolved. CDR1 and CDR2 (germline): KGHSH, LQKENI. The CDR3 spans 13 residues. The V gene lost 4 bases and the J gene lost 5 bases, with 11 bases spanning the gap.